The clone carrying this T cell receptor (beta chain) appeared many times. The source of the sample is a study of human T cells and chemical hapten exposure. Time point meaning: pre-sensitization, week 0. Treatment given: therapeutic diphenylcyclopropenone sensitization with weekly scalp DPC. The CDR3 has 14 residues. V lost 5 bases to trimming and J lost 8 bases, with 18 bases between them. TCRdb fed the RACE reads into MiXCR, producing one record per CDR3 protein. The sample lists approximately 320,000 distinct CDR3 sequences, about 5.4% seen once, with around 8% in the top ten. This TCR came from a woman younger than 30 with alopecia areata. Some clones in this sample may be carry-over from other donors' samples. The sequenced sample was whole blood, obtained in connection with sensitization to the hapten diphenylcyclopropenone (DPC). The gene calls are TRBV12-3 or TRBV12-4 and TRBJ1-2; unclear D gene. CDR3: CASSLSGVGSGYTF. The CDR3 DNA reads TGTGCCAGCAGTCTTTCTGGAGTGGGCTCGGGCTACACCTTC.